The 30 T cell receptor beta chains in this list originate from one sample, sequenced in a study of regulatory T cells in long-lasting Graves disease. The TCR beta library used iRepertoire HTBI primers with Arm-PCR amplification of CDR3. From the multiplex PCR reads, TCRdb called clonotypes with MiXCR, one entry per CDR3 protein. The sample holds around 460,000 distinct CDR3 sequences, approximately 15% seen once. Time point described: newly diagnosed GD, antithyroid drugs for less than 3 months. PBMC RNA was the source of the TCR library. The same sample was also studied in work on T cells in Graves' hyperthyroidism and ophthalmopathy.

Sample: peripheral blood mononuclear cells (PBMCs), taken at new diagnosis, from a patient treated with antithyroid drugs. The receptors shown here come from a woman aged 45 to 65 with Graves disease.

This clonotype was picked up many times. This chain connects TRBV5-1 to TRBJ2-1, with 7 bases lining up with TRBD2. Trimming removed 4 bases from V and 9 bases from J; junction bases left unmatched: 10. Germline CDR1 reads SGHRS; CDR2 reads YFSETQ. CDR3 length: 14 amino acids. The CDR3 nucleotides read TGCGCCAGCAGCACCGGCGGGGGAACAAGTGAGCAGTTCTTC. This translates into CASSTGGGTSEQFF.

As regards this clonotype: This sequence may be a read error, since a much larger clone differs from it by one base. This rearrangement joins TRBV28 to TRBJ2-7; D remains unclear. This CDR3 comprises 14 residues. CDR1 MDHEN and CDR2 SYDVKM come from the germline V gene. The CDR3 DNA sequence: TGTGCCAGCAGTGGAGACGTTTACTCCTACGAGCGGTACTTC. It codes for CASSGDVYSYERYF.

The chain carries TRBV7-9 and TRBJ1-2; 8 bases are a match to TRBD1. Germline V gene data show CDR1 as SEHNR and CDR2 as FQNEAQ (reference sequence). Unmatched junction bases numbered 8, after V lost 4 bases and J lost 7 bases. The CDR3 runs 14 residues. The CDR3 DNA reads TGTGCCAGCAGCTCGCAGGGGGCACACTGTGGCTACACCTTC. Its translation is CASSSQGAHCGYTF.

The gene calls are TRBV4-2 and TRBJ2-1, with 12 bases lining up with TRBD2. V lost 0 bases, J lost 0 bases, and 6 bases stayed unmatched. The CDR3 runs 19 residues. In germline, CDR1 is LGHNA, CDR2 YNFKEQ. The CDR3 is CASSQDFLAGGSSYNEQFF. CDR3 bases: TGTGCCAGCAGCCAAGATTTCCTAGCGGGAGGGAGCTCCTACAATGAGCAGTTCTTC.

In the case of this clonotype: A much larger clone sits a single nucleotide away, making a read error possible. Here the CDR3 omits its conserved ending phenylalanine or tryptophan, so a read error is the likely source. This chain uses TRBV11-2 with TRBJ2-5; the D call may be TRBD1 or TRBD2 (5 bases each). The CDR3 consists of 18 residues. Trimming pared 0 bases from V and 5 bases from J, leaving 22 bases between. Germline loops: CDR1 SGHAT, CDR2 FQNNGV. The CDR3 spells CASSLDLFWSWGIETQYS. The CDR3 DNA reads as TGTGCCAGCAGCTTAGATCTGTTTTGGTCATGGGGGATTGAGACCCAGTACTCC.

There are many counts of this clonotype. The chain has TRBV2 and TRBJ2-7; TRBD2 matches 7 bases. Unmatched junction bases numbered 7, after V lost 7 bases and J lost 4 bases. Germline V gene sequence: CDR1 SNHLY, CDR2 FYNNEI. The CDR3 runs to 13 residues. Here the CDR3 DNA reads TGTGCCAGCAACCCTAGCGGTTATTACGAGCAGTACTTC. Translating it yields CASNPSGYYEQYF.

Ten or more counts support this clonotype. The V call is TRBV27, the J call TRBJ2-6; D is unclear. Germline assignment: CDR1 MNHEY and CDR2 SMNVEV (reference sequence). The CDR3 loop spans 13 amino acids. Trimming pared 8 bases from V and 4 bases from J, leaving 9 bases between. The CDR3: CASSPFGANVLTF. CDR3 sequence (DNA): TGTGCCAGCTCCCCCTTCGGGGCCAACGTCCTGACTTTC.

The table lists this clonotype with many counts. This chain connects TRBV28 to TRBJ2-7, with TRBD2 matching over 11 bases. CDR3 length: 14 residues. The J segment lost 2 bases and the V segment lost 5 bases, leaving 2 bases of the junction unmatched. CDR1 and CDR2 (germline): MDHEN, SYDVKM. The CDR3, as DNA: TGTGCCAGCAGTGCTAGCGGGAGGACCTACGAGCAGTACTTC. Its protein is CASSASGRTYEQYF.

The chain is built from TRBV20-1 and TRBJ2-1, with TRBD2 identical over 8 bases. J was trimmed by 0 bases and V by 5 bases; bases with no gene match: 6. The germline V gene has CDR1 DFQATT and CDR2 SNEGSKA (reference sequence). The CDR3 is made up of 15 amino acids. The CDR3 here is CSAPSGTSSYNEQFF. In DNA form, the CDR3 reads TGCAGTGCTCCCTCCGGGACTAGCTCCTACAATGAGCAGTTCTTC.

The genes are TRBV5-1 and TRBJ2-2; 7 bases agree with TRBD2. This CDR3 has 14 amino acids. Germline CDR1 is SGHRS and CDR2 is YFSETQ. J was trimmed by 4 bases and V by 1 base; bases with no gene match: 1. This chain's CDR3 is CASSLIAGTGELFF. CDR3 coding DNA: TGCGCCAGCAGCTTGATAGCGGGCACCGGGGAGCTGTTTTTT. The full variable domain, rest sourced from reference TRBV5-1 and TRBJ2-2, is KAGVTQTPRYLIKTRGQQVTLSCSPISGHRSVSWYQQTPGQGLQFLFEYFSETQRNKGNFPGRFSGRQFSNSRSEMNVSTLELGDSALYLCASSLIAGTGELFFGEGSRLTVL.

This clonotype occurred a few times. The rearrangement uses TRBV28 and TRBJ1-6; TRBD1 agrees at 8 bases. CDR3 size: 18 residues. Germline lookup yields CDR1 MDHEN and CDR2 SYDVKM. J lost 0 bases, V lost 2 bases, and 6 bases had no gene match. The DNA for the CDR3 is TGTGCCAGCAGTTTACCGGGCGACAGGGGCTCCTATAATTCACCCCTCCACTTT. This gives the protein CASSLPGDRGSYNSPLHF.

The chain is built from TRBV30 and TRBJ2-2; 7 bases align to TRBD1. J gave up 4 bases and V 1 base, and 6 bases lay outside the gene matches. The CDR3 is 15 residues long. From germline, CDR1 is GTSNPN and CDR2 SVGIG (reference sequence). The CDR3 loop is CAWSEMTGLTGELFF. In nucleotides, the CDR3 is TGTGCCTGGAGTGAGATGACAGGGCTCACCGGGGAGCTGTTTTTT. The whole variable domain, remainder taken from reference TRBV30 and TRBJ2-2, is SQTIHQWPATLVQPVGSPLSLECTVEGTSNPNLYWYRQAAGRGLQLLFYSVGIGQISSEVPQNLSASRPQDRQFILSSKKLLLSDSGFYLCAWSEMTGLTGELFFGEGSRLTVL.

Of note for this clonotype: Being one base from a much bigger clone, this may be a read error. Without the conserved terminal phenylalanine or tryptophan, this CDR3 likely stems from a read error. The V gene is TRBV7-3, the J gene TRBJ2-3, with 10 bases fitting TRBD2. This CDR3 has 15 residues. Germline lookup yields CDR1 SGHTA and CDR2 FQGTGA. V trimming: 2 bases; J trimming: 5 bases; junction bases outside the gene matches: 4. This CDR3 is CASSLLAGEGDTQYS. CDR3 bases: TGTGCCAGCAGCTTACTAGCGGGAGAAGGAGATACGCAGTATTCT.

This clonotype was observed at least ten times. The genes are TRBV7-9 and TRBJ2-3; no reliable D call. The CDR3 is 15 amino acids. Germline CDR1 and CDR2: SEHNR and FQNEAQ (reference sequence). The V end was cut by 6 bases, the J end by 2 bases, with 15 bases between. As DNA, the CDR3 is TGTGCCAGCAGACAGTGGTCCGGACCCACAGATACGCAGTATTTT. Translation: CASRQWSGPTDTQYF.

This clonotype was detected ten times or more. This chain connects TRBV24-1 to TRBJ1-2; D possibly corresponds to TRBD1 (5 bases). CDR3 size: 11 residues. Deletions cut 9 bases from V and 8 bases from J, with 12 bases between. Germline lookup yields CDR1 KGHDR and CDR2 SFDVKD. The CDR3 nucleotides read TGTGCCACCCGGTCCGGGGACGGCTACACCTTC. Residues: CATRSGDGYTF.

This clonotype was found many times. This chain joins TRBV2 and TRBJ1-1; D is uncertain. The CDR3 has 14 amino acids. Germline CDR1 is SNHLY and CDR2 is FYNNEI. The V gene lost 6 bases and the J gene lost 3 bases, with 14 bases spanning the gap. CDR3 residues: CASSRNLRDTEAFF. The CDR3, as DNA: TGTGCCAGCAGCCGCAATCTAAGGGACACTGAAGCTTTCTTT.

The rearrangement uses TRBV20-1 and TRBJ2-7; 8 bases are a match to TRBD2. The CDR3 length is 15 residues. Trimming removed 0 bases from V and 3 bases from J; junction bases left unmatched: 7. Germline loops: CDR1 DFQATT, CDR2 SNEGSKA (reference sequence). The DNA of the CDR3 is TGCAGTGCTAGAGATAGCACTAGCGGATACTACGAGCAGTACTTC. Translating it yields CSARDSTSGYYEQYF.

This clonotype has ten or more counts. The rearrangement uses TRBV2 and TRBJ1-5, with D unclear. CDR3 size: 12 residues. CDR1 is SNHLY, CDR2 FYNNEI, per germline. Trimming left V 5 bases short and J 4 bases short, with 6 bases between. CDR3 region: CASSRENQPQHF. DNA for the CDR3: TGTGCCAGCAGTAGGGAAAATCAGCCCCAGCATTTT. Variable domain in full (rest from reference TRBV2 and TRBJ1-5): EPEVTQTPSHQVTQMGQEVILRCVPISNHLYFYWYRQILGQKVEFLVSFYNNEISEKSEIFDDQFSVERPDGSNFTLKIRSTKLEDSAMYFCASSRENQPQHFGDGTRLSIL.

The CDR3 protein is CASTNQLGLAKVDEQFF. CDR3 in DNA: TGCGCCAGCACCAACCAATTAGGGCTAGCGAAAGTCGATGAGCAGTTCTTC. The rearrangement links TRBV10-1 to TRBJ2-1; D perhaps matches TRBD2 (6 bases). Germline values: CDR1 WNHNN, CDR2 SYGVQD (reference sequence). This CDR3 is 17 amino acids long. Trimming shortened V by 7 bases and J by 8 bases, and 27 bases separated the two germline ends.

This clonotype was recorded at least ten times. The V call is TRBV6-1, the J call TRBJ2-5; TRBD2 matches 12 bases. The CDR3 is made up of 16 amino acids. The V segment lost 6 bases and the J segment 4 bases; nucleotides outside the gene matches: 9. Germline V CDR1 and CDR2: MNHNS, SASEGT. The CDR3 bases are TGTGCCAGCAGCCGGCTAGCGGGAGGGCGAGGAGAGACCCAGTACTTC. Its translation is CASSRLAGGRGETQYF.

This clonotype was counted ten times or more. The chain links TRBV7-9 to TRBJ2-1, with TRBD2 matching 9 bases. The CDR3 spans 15 residues. V lost 2 bases and J lost 9; bases outside the gene matches: 8. Germline CDR1 reads SEHNR; CDR2 reads FQNEAQ (reference sequence). This chain's CDR3 is CASSLRVAGVSEQFF. As DNA, the CDR3 is TGTGCCAGCAGCTTAAGGGTAGCGGGAGTCAGTGAGCAGTTCTTC.

This clonotype appeared a single time. This may arise from a read error, as a much more abundant clone is one base away. CDR3 in DNA: TGTGCCAGCACCGACAGGGACGAGCAGCACTTC. Its translation: CASTDRDEQHF. The gene calls are TRBV28 and TRBJ2-7; 7 nucleotides agree with TRBD1. CDR1 and CDR2 from the germline V gene are MDHEN and SYDVKM. This CDR3 comprises 11 residues. Filled out from reference TRBV28 and TRBJ2-7, the complete variable domain reads DVKVTQSSRYLVKRTGEKVFLECVQDMDHENMFWYRQDPGLGLRLIYFSYDVKMKEKGDIPEGYSVSREKKERFSLILESASTNQTSMYLCASTDRDEQHFGPGTRLTVT.

This sequence joins TRBV28 and TRBJ1-1; D is undetermined. Germline CDR1 and CDR2: MDHEN and SYDVKM. The CDR3 runs to 11 residues. Trimming pared 3 bases from V and 12 bases from J, leaving 11 bases between. The CDR3 DNA reads TGTGCCAGCAGTTTGTCACCGAGGACTTTCTTT. This sequence encodes CASSLSPRTFF.

V gene TRBV7-9 combines with J gene TRBJ1-3; D might be TRBD1 (5 bases). The CDR3 totals 14 residues. Germline assignment: CDR1 SEHNR and CDR2 FQNEAQ (reference sequence). Trimming removed 7 bases from V and 5 bases from J, with 15 bases in between. CDR3 sequence (DNA): TGTGCCAGCACCAGCGGGGGGTACCGAAACACCATATATTTT. Its translation is CASTSGGYRNTIYF.

This clonotype was counted between two and nine times. The J gene is TRBJ1-5, the V gene TRBV18; unclear D gene. The germline CDR1 and CDR2 sequences are KGHSH and LQKENI. The V gene lost 6 bases and the J gene lost 3 bases, with 12 bases spanning the gap. The CDR3 contains 14 residues. Here the CDR3 reads CASSPYRDNQPQHF. In DNA form, the CDR3 reads TGTGCCAGCTCCCCATACCGGGACAATCAGCCCCAGCATTTT.

In regard to this clonotype: This may be a read error, as it is one base from a much larger clone. V and J are TRBV28 and TRBJ1-4; TRBD1 might be the D (5 bases). V lost 3 bases and J 4 bases, leaving 12 bases between the germline ends. Germline-derived CDR1 and CDR2 are MDHEN and SYDVKM. The CDR3 runs to 15 residues. The CDR3 sequence: CASSFPRAYNEKLFF. CDR3 in DNA: TGTGCCAGCAGTTTCCCCAGGGCTTATAATGAAAAACTGTTTTTT.

This clonotype was seen many times. The rearrangement uses TRBV5-1 and TRBJ2-1, with 10 bases fitting TRBD1. The germline gives CDR1 SGHRS, CDR2 YFSETQ. The CDR3 spans 14 residues. With 4 bases clipped from V and 5 bases from J, the junction kept 3 bases outside the gene matches. For the CDR3, the DNA is TGCGCCAGCAGCCCGGACAGGGGGGACAATGAGCAGTTCTTC. Amino acid sequence: CASSPDRGDNEQFF.

V gene TRBV30 combines with J gene TRBJ2-5; perhaps TRBD1 as D (5 bases). This CDR3 comprises 15 residues. Trimming stripped 3 bases from V and 3 bases from J, with 17 bases between. Germline-derived CDR1 and CDR2 are GTSNPN and SVGIG (reference sequence). For the CDR3, the DNA is TGTGCCTGGAGGGGTAGGGGCGTGTTGGAAGAGACCCAGTACTTC. Protein product: CAWRGRGVLEETQYF. The variable domain in full, completed from reference TRBV30 and TRBJ2-5, reads SQTIHQWPATLVQPVGSPLSLECTVEGTSNPNLYWYRQAAGRGLQLLFYSVGIGQISSEVPQNLSASRPQDRQFILSSKKLLLSDSGFYLCAWRGRGVLEETQYFGPGTRLLVL.

This clonotype was counted many times. The chain joins TRBV10-2 to TRBJ2-2, with 8 nucleotides matching TRBD2. The CDR3 consists of 15 residues. Germline loops: CDR1 WSHSY, CDR2 SAAADI. V was clipped by 6 bases and J by 3 bases; unmatched bases: 6. Here the CDR3 reads CASRDRLAYTGELFF. In DNA, the CDR3 is TGCGCCAGCAGAGACAGACTAGCGTACACCGGGGAGCTGTTTTTT.

This clonotype was counted many times. The CDR3 DNA reads as TGTGCCAGCAGTTTTTTTGCGGGAGCGGAGAATGAGCAGTTCTTC. Protein product: CASSFFAGAENEQFF. V is TRBV28 and J is TRBJ2-1, with 7 bases fitting TRBD2. V lost 3 bases to trimming and J lost 7 bases; unmatched junction nucleotides: 9. The V gene's germline CDR1 is MDHEN and CDR2 SYDVKM. CDR3 length: 15 amino acids.